This T cell receptor (beta chain) is drawn from a study of T cells expressing NK-cell markers. The CDR3 runs 12 residues. Germline CDR1 reads SGHAT; CDR2 reads FQNNGV. 5'RACE template switching with UMIs produced the TCR beta cDNA. For each CDR3 protein, TCRdb gives one entry from its re-call of the 5' RACE reads, without DNA. The sample table includes about 260,000 distinct CDR3 sequences. V usage is TRBV11-2 and J usage is TRBJ1-4. Material for sequencing was blood T cells: a sorted CD56 or NKG2C T cell subset, CD4+ or CD8+ T cells, or bulk PBMC T cells (not recorded which). The source is a woman between 18 and 70 years old in good health. This CDR3 is CASSLGGEKLFF.